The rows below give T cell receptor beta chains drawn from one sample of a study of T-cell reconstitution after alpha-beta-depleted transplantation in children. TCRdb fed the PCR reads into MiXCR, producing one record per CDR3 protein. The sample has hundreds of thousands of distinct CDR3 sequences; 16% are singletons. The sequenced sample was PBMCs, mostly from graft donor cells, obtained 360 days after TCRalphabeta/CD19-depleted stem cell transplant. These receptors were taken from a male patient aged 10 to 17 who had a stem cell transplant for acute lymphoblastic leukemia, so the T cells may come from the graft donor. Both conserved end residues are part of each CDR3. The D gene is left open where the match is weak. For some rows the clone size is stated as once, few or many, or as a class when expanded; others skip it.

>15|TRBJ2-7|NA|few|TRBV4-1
CASSLQGFPAYEQYF
TGCGCCAGCAGCTTACAGGGTTTTCCGGCCTACGAGCAGTACTTC
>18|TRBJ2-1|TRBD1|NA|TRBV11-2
CASSTGRGGGGTYNEQFF
TGTGCCAGCAGCACCGGGCGAGGGGGCGGTGGGACATACAATGAGCAGTTCTTC
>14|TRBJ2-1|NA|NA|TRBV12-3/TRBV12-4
CASNSLLRDNEQFF
TGTGCCAGCAATTCTCTTTTGAGGGACAATGAGCAGTTCTTC
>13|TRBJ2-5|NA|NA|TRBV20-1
CSARGGIWETQYF
TGCAGTGCTAGAGGAGGGATATGGGAGACCCAGTACTTC
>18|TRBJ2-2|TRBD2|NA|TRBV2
CTSSHPWGSGSGTGELFF
TGTACCAGCAGCCACCCTTGGGGTAGCGGGAGTGGGACCGGGGAGCTGTTTTTT
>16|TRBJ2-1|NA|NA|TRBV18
CASSPQTLASYNEQFF
TGTGCCAGCTCACCACAGACACTGGCCTCCTACAATGAGCAGTTCTTC
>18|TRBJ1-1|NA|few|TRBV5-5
CASSLVVGARVGSTEAFF
TGTGCCAGCAGCTTGGTGGTCGGGGCTCGGGTTGGTAGCACTGAAGCTTTCTTT
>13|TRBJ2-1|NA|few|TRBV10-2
CASSSARANEQFF
TGCGCCAGCAGTTCCGCCCGAGCTAATGAGCAGTTCTTC
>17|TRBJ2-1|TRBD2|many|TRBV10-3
CAISEPTSGASYNEQFF
TGTGCCATCAGTGAGCCGACTAGCGGGGCTTCCTACAATGAGCAGTTCTTC
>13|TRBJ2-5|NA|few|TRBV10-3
CAIRKAVQETQYF
TGTGCCATCAGAAAAGCGGTGCAAGAGACCCAGTACTTC
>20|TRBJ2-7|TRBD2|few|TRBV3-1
CASSQVPGTSGSLWVNEQYF
TGTGCCAGCAGCCAAGTCCCAGGGACTAGCGGGAGCCTGTGGGTGAACGAGCAGTACTTC
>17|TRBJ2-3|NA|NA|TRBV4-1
CASSQKWGVWGTDTQYF
TGCGCCAGCAGCCAGAAATGGGGAGTATGGGGCACAGATACGCAGTATTTT
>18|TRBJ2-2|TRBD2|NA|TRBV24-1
CATSDPIPSGWNTGELFF
TGTGCCACCAGTGATCCGATCCCTAGCGGCTGGAACACCGGGGAGCTGTTTTTT
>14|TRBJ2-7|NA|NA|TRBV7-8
CASSLGPVLREQYF
TGTGCCAGCAGCTTAGGGCCTGTACTTAGGGAGCAGTACTTC
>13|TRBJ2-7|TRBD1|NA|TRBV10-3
CAISGTDFYEQYF
TGTGCCATCAGCGGGACAGACTTCTACGAGCAGTACTTC
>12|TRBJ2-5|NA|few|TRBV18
CASSPGERTQYF
TGTGCCAGCTCACCAGGGGAAAGGACCCAGTACTTC
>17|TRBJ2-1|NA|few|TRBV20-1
CSATVAGGGFNNNEQFF
TGCAGTGCAACGGTCGCAGGAGGGGGATTTAACAACAATGAGCAGTTCTTC
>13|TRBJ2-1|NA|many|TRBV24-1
CATSDLLDNEQFF
TGTGCCACCAGTGATTTGCTAGATAATGAGCAGTTCTTC
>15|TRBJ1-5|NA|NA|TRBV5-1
CASSRGGRSNQPQHF
TGCGCCAGCAGTAGGGGAGGCCGAAGCAATCAGCCCCAGCATTTT